Each of the 15 T cell receptor beta chains below was sequenced from the same sample in a study of T cell clonality in common variable immunodeficiency. Only in-frame clones appear in the TCRdb table, and some are missing; sequencing was by immunoSEQ multiplex PCR. The sample shows about 40,000 clones, no singletons; the ten largest hold more than 1.2%. Material for sequencing was peripheral blood mononuclear cells. These receptors all stem from a person aged 18 to 75 in good health.

At least ten counts were recorded for this clone. The read terminates 3 residues before the CDR3 end, so the remaining end is supplied by the germline J gene. This chain connects TRBV20-1 to TRBJ2-7; 11 bases match TRBD1. The V gene end was trimmed by 3 bases and the J gene end by 1 base; junction bases not matched to a gene: 2. The CDR3 has 14 residues. Germline CDR1 is DFQATT and CDR2 is SNEGSKA (reference sequence). The CDR3 spells CSARGQGGSYEQYF. CDR3 bases read: TGCAGTGCTAGGGGACAGGGGGGATCCTACGAG.

This clone occurred many times. Sequencing ends 3 residues short of the CDR3 end; the germline J gene provides the rest. The chain recombines TRBV19 with TRBJ2-3, with TRBD1 identical over 12 bases. Germline CDR1 is LNHDA and CDR2 is SQIVND (reference sequence). Trimming removed 5 bases from V and 5 bases from J; junction bases left unmatched: 8. The CDR3 spans 16 residues. The sequenced CDR3 bases are TGTGCCAGTAGTGTCCCGGGACAGGGGGCAGTAGATACG. It codes for CASSVPGQGAVDT. The full CDR3 is CASSVPGQGAVDTQYF.

At least ten counts were recorded for this clone. Read sequence stops 3 residues before the CDR3 end, and the germline J gene provides the missing end. V usage is TRBV12-3 or TRBV12-4 and J usage is TRBJ2-3; either TRBD1 or TRBD2 may fit D (6 bases each). With 3 bases removed from V and 3 bases from J, the gap between germline ends came to 13 bases. The CDR3 loop spans 15 amino acids. The CDR3 reads CASSLAQGRTDTQYF. CDR3 bases read: TGTGCCAGCAGTTTGGCTCAGGGGAGGACAGATACG.

Ten or more counts support this clone. The read gets to within 3 residues of the CDR3 end, and the germline J gene fills in the rest. This sequence joins TRBV30 and TRBJ2-1, with TRBD2 identical over 9 bases. The V gene end was trimmed by 2 bases and the J gene end by 1 base; junction bases not matched to a gene: 6. Germline values: CDR1 GTSNPN, CDR2 SVGIG (reference sequence). This CDR3 has 16 residues. The CDR3: CAWSTGLAGSYNEQFF. CDR3 DNA (partial): TGTGCCTGGAGTACCGGGCTAGCGGGGTCCTACAATGAG.

There are many counts of this clone. The CDR3 end falls 3 residues outside the read, so it is completed with the germline J gene. The chain is built from TRBV5-1 and TRBJ2-3; 9 bases are a match to TRBD2. CDR3 length: 17 residues. Trimming removed 3 bases from V and 1 base from J; junction bases left unmatched: 9. Germline V CDR1 and CDR2: SGHRS, YFSETQ. The CDR3 region is CASSSAIAGVGTDTQYF. The sequenced part of the CDR3 DNA is TGCGCCAGCAGCTCCGCCATAGCGGGAGTGGGCACAGATACG.

This clone was picked up many times. The sequence runs out 3 residues before the end of the CDR3; the remainder is reconstructed from the germline J gene. This sequence joins TRBV10-3 and TRBJ2-1, with 9 bases matching TRBD1. The CDR3 spans 13 residues. Germline CDR1 ENHRY, CDR2 SYGVKD. Losses at the gene ends were 11 bases for V and 2 bases for J; bases not matched to a gene: 4. Partial CDR3 DNA: TGTGCCGCACAGGGGGCGACCTACAATGAG. Translated: CAAQGATYNE. The entire CDR3 protein is CAAQGATYNEQFF.

With respect to this clone: The read gets to within 3 residues of the CDR3 end, and the germline J gene fills in the rest. The rearrangement joins TRBV2 to TRBJ1-5; weak D call: TRBD1 (6 bases). The germline V gene encodes CDR1 SNHLY and CDR2 FYNNEI. This CDR3 contains 14 residues. Deletions cut 6 bases from V and 4 bases from J, with 13 bases between. The CDR3 sequence: CASSPGGQNQPQHF. Incomplete CDR3 DNA: TGTGCCAGCAGCCCCGGAGGACAGAATCAGCCC.

Many counts were recorded for this clone. Read data end 3 residues before the CDR3 end; the end is taken from the germline J gene. The chain recombines TRBV29-1 with TRBJ1-2; 9 bases match TRBD1. Germline V CDR1 and CDR2: SQVTM, ANQGSEA. V lost 6 bases to trimming and J lost 6 bases; unmatched junction nucleotides: 8. This CDR3 has 13 residues. The CDR3 DNA, read in part, is TGCAGCGTCGGGACAGGGAAGAGGAATGGC. Translation gives CSVGTGKRNG. The full CDR3 sequence reads CSVGTGKRNGYTF.

This clone occurred many times. The read falls 3 residues short of the CDR3 end, and the missing part is taken from the germline J gene. V gene TRBV20-1 combines with J gene TRBJ2-2; 8 bases agree with TRBD2. Germline CDR1 DFQATT, CDR2 SNEGSKA (reference sequence). V lost 6 bases to trimming and J lost 2 bases; unmatched junction nucleotides: 8. This CDR3 contains 15 residues. CDR3 sequence reads: CSARNSGTNTGELFF. CDR3 DNA, as far as it was read: TGCAGTGCCAGAAATAGCGGGACTAACACCGGGGAG.

In its sample, this clone was seen many times. The CDR3 end lies 3 residues beyond the end of the read and is filled in from the germline J gene. V and J are TRBV11-2 and TRBJ2-3; D is uncertain. CDR1 is SGHAT and CDR2 is FQNNGV in the germline V gene. The CDR3 sequence is 13 residues long. The CDR3 DNA, read in part, is TGTGCCAGCAGCTTAGCAGATAGCAAGGCG. Amino acids: CASSLADSKA. The CDR3, in full, reads CASSLADSKAQYF.

This clone turned up a few times. Coverage ceases 3 residues before the CDR3 finishes, and the germline J gene fills in the end. The chain employs TRBV11-1 and TRBJ2-7; D is perhaps TRBD2 (6 bases). Trimming cost V 1 base and J 2 bases, with 6 bases left between them. Germline assignment: CDR1 SGHAT and CDR2 FQDESV (reference sequence). The CDR3 runs to 13 residues. The sequenced part of the CDR3 DNA is TGTGCCAGCAGCTTAGGGAGGGCCTACGAG. Protein product: CASSLGRAYE. The CDR3 in full is CASSLGRAYEQYF.

This clone was seen more than once but under ten times. From the germline J gene comes the end of the CDR3, since the read stops 3 residues before it. The chain couples TRBV13 to TRBJ2-3, with 12 bases fitting TRBD2. Germline V gene lookup returns CDR1 PRHDT and CDR2 FYEKMQ (reference sequence). The CDR3 is 15 amino acids. The J segment lost 4 bases and the V segment lost 5 bases, leaving 4 bases of the junction unmatched. CDR3 DNA, as far as it was read: TGTGCCAGCAGCAGTCTAGCGGGAGGGCCAGATACG. This encodes CASSSLAGGPDT. The entire CDR3 protein is CASSSLAGGPDTQYF.

Here the CDR3 reads CATNSGRALDEQFF. The sequenced CDR3 bases are TGTGCCACCAATAGCGGGAGGGCCTTGGATGAG. The J gene is TRBJ2-1, the V gene TRBV19, with 11 nucleotides matching TRBD2. The CDR3 end falls 3 residues outside the read, so it is completed with the germline J gene. V shed 10 bases, J shed 8 bases, and the junction held 10 bases outside the gene matches. Germline CDR1 is LNHDA and CDR2 is SQIVND (reference sequence). This CDR3 has 14 amino acids.

Details on this clone: With the read ending 3 residues before the CDR3 end, the germline J gene is used to fill in that end. This chain links TRBV19 with TRBJ2-5, with D unclear. V was trimmed by 5 bases and J by 1 base, leaving 11 bases between them. CDR1 and CDR2 (germline): LNHDA, SQIVND (reference sequence). The CDR3 extends over 14 amino acids. The CDR3 spells CASSHRARQETQYF. The sequenced CDR3 bases are TGTGCCAGTAGTCATAGAGCGCGCCAAGAGACC.

This clone came up many times. The sequenced fragment ends 3 residues before the CDR3 boundary, so the rest is inferred from the germline J gene. The rearrangement uses TRBV20-1 and TRBJ2-1; a weak D match, TRBD2 (6 bases). With 1 base removed from V and 0 bases from J, the gap between germline ends came to 22 bases. The germline V gene has CDR1 DFQATT and CDR2 SNEGSKA (reference sequence). This CDR3 is 19 amino acids long. This chain's CDR3 is CSARGPLSGGKSSYNEQFF. CDR3 DNA, as far as it was read: TGCAGTGCTAGAGGGCCCCTAAGTGGGGGGAAGAGCTCCTACAATGAG.